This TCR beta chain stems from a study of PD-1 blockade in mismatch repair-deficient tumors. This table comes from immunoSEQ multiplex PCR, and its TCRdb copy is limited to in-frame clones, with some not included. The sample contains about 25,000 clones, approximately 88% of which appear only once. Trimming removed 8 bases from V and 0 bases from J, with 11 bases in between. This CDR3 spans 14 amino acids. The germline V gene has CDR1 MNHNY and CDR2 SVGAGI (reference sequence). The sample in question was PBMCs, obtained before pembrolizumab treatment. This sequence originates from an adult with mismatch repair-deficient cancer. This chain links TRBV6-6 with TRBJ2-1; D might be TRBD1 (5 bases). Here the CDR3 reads CASGRAGSYNEQFF. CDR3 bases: TGTGCCAGCGGCAGGGCCGGCTCCTACAATGAGCAGTTCTTC.